This entry features one TCR beta chain sequence. This sample is part of a study of blood T cell repertoires in COVID-19. Germline V gives CDR1 SGHRS, CDR2 YFSETQ. The CDR3 has 14 residues. Repertoires were generated with immunoSEQ multiplex PCR, while TCRdb's copy carries only in-frame clones and drops some. In the table there are about 260,000 clones, roughly 85% of which are singletons. The sample was peripheral blood. This TCR derives from a woman in her forties or fifties who had recovered from COVID-19. V usage is TRBV5-1 and J usage is TRBJ2-5, with D perhaps TRBD2 (7 bases). CDR3 region: CASWEGGHQETQYF. CDR3 sequence (DNA): TGCGCTTCCTGGGAGGGGGGCCACCAAGAGACCCAGTACTTC.